This TCR beta chain was retrieved from a study of blood T cell repertoires in COVID-19. TCRdb's table, derived via immunoSEQ multiplex PCR, lists solely in-frame clones and lacks some. The sample yields over 150,000 clones, over 80% seen once. The V gene end was trimmed by 10 bases and the J gene end by 4 bases; junction bases not matched to a gene: 1. The CDR3 is 11 amino acids. CDR1 LNHDA and CDR2 SQIVND come from the germline V gene (reference sequence). J is TRBJ2-1 and V is TRBV19; TRBD1 matches at 7 bases. The clonotype was recovered from a woman between 40 and 50 years old with COVID-19, enrolled during active disease. Sequencing was done on a sample of peripheral blood. The CDR3 is CATQGYNEQFF. In DNA, the CDR3 is TGTGCCACACAGGGGTACAATGAGCAGTTCTTC.